Detailed here is one T cell receptor beta chain. Source study methods: Estimation of nucleated cell counts relied on the amplification of reference gene primers. Profiled with immunoSEQ multiplex PCR; TCRdb holds only in-frame clones, not every one. That table gives V, J and clone size, and the DNA gave D and trimming. The table shows 200,000 to 300,000 clones, with roughly 88% occurring only once. The V end lost 6 bases, the J end lost 8 bases, and 14 bases lay between the germline ends. Germline values: CDR1 MDHEN, CDR2 SYDVKM. This CDR3 region has 14 residues. This sample stems from a study of blood T cell repertoires in COVID-19. Study-wide background: Donors in the United States, Italy and Spain gave samples during acute or convalescent COVID-19. The analysed material was cDNA or gDNA that came from T cells, B-cell-depleted T cells, or PBMCs.

Individuals drawn from 24 US areas were about 18 to 89 years old. The TCR comes from a woman aged 45-65 years who had recovered from COVID-19. The source material was PBMCs or T cells enriched from blood (not recorded which). The chain recombines TRBV28 with TRBJ1-6, with D perhaps matching TRBD1 (5 bases). As DNA, the CDR3 is TGTGCCAGCAGATGGGGCAGTCTTTATTCACCCCTCCACTTT. Its translation: CASRWGSLYSPLHF.